Detailed here is one T cell receptor beta chain. This sample is part of a study of metastatic and nonmetastatic thyroid tumors. CDR3 length: 16 amino acids. Germline CDR1 MNHEY, CDR2 SVGAGI. Trimming at V came to 2 bases and at J to 4 bases, leaving 10 bases not matched to a gene. TCRdb reanalyzed the PCR reads with MiXCR. The table lists about 24,000 clones, roughly a quarter of them singletons. Not a single patient had been given any form of treatment at any point before undergoing thyroid surgery. This chain joins TRBV6-5 and TRBJ1-1, with TRBD1 matching 7 bases. The TCR originated in a male donor with papillary thyroid cancer or a benign thyroid nodule (not recorded which). Some clones in this sample may be carry-over from other donors' samples. The source material was tumor tissue. This CDR3 is CASSYGRQGGITEAFF. The CDR3 region has the DNA TGTGCCAGCAGTTACGGCCGACAGGGAGGTATCACTGAAGCTTTCTTT.